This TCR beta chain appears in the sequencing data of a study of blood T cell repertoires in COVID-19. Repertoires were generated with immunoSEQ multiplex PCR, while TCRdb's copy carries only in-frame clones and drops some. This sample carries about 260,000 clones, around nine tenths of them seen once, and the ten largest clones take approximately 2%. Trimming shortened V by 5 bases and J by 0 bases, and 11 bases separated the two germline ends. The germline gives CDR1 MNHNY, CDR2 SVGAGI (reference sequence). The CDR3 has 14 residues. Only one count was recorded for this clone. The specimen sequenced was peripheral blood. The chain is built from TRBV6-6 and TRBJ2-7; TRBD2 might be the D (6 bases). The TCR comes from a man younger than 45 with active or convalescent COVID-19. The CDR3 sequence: CASSESTSSYEQYF. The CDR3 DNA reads TGTGCCAGCAGTGAGTCGACTAGCTCCTACGAGCAGTACTTC.